Listed below are T cell receptor beta chains from one sample, sequenced in a study of cytotoxic CD8 clonotypes in ibrutinib-treated CLL. The assay was immunoSEQ multiplex PCR, and TCRdb's table has in-frame clones only and misses some. The table includes approximately 26,000 clones, about 82% detected once. The input for sequencing was PBMCs, taken after 24 months of ibrutinib treatment. The receptor source for this set is a human donor with chronic lymphocytic leukemia. Each CDR3 is given with its conserved first and last residue. A D gene is named only where the DNA matches it firmly. Clone size is not always given. Where it is, it says once, few, many or a class for expanded clones.

CDR3aa | CDR3nt | j_gene | len | abundance | v_gene | d_gene
CASSFIAGGFYEQYF | TGCGCCAGCAGCTTCATTGCGGGGGGTTTCTACGAGCAGTACTTC | TRBJ2-7 | 15 | - | TRBV5-1 | TRBD2
CASSPSTEAFF | TGTGCCAGCAGCCCGAGCACTGAAGCTTTCTTT | TRBJ1-1 | 11 | - | TRBV14 | -
CASSLGWTGVTEAFF | TGTGCCAGCAGTTTGGGGTGGACAGGGGTCACTGAAGCTTTCTTT | TRBJ1-1 | 15 | once | TRBV27 | TRBD1
CASSPMMSMNTGELFF | TGTGCCAGCAGCCCAATGATGAGTATGAACACCGGGGAGCTGTTTTTT | TRBJ2-2 | 16 | - | TRBV7-3 | -
CSVAQGGNSPLHF | TGCAGCGTTGCCCAGGGAGGCAATTCACCCCTCCACTTT | TRBJ1-6 | 13 | once | TRBV29-1 | -
CASSYRTGNLETQYF | TGCGCCAGCAGCTACCGAACAGGGAACCTGGAGACCCAGTACTTC | TRBJ2-5 | 15 | - | TRBV5-1 | -
CASSSRSSGSYNEQFF | TGTGCCAGCAGCTCCCGGAGTAGCGGCTCATACAATGAGCAGTTCTTC | TRBJ2-1 | 16 | - | TRBV7-9 | -
CASSLSAGINEKLFF | TGTGCCAGTAGTCTCAGTGCAGGGATAAATGAAAAACTGTTTTTT | TRBJ1-4 | 15 | - | TRBV19 | -
CASTAGEDTQYF | TGTGCCAGCACAGCCGGGGAAGATACGCAGTATTTT | TRBJ2-3 | 12 | - | TRBV2 | -
CASSFDSSLSYEQYF | TGTGCCAGCAGCTTTGACAGTTCCCTCTCCTACGAGCAGTACTTC | TRBJ2-7 | 15 | - | TRBV5-6 | -
CASSYGLAGGNNEQFF | TGTGCCAGCAGTTACGGACTAGCGGGGGGAAACAATGAGCAGTTCTTC | TRBJ2-1 | 16 | - | TRBV6-5 | TRBD2
CASSPGGVGQPFDTQYF | TGTGCCAGCAGCCCTGGGGGGGTGGGACAGCCCTTTGATACGCAGTATTTT | TRBJ2-3 | 17 | - | TRBV11-2 | -
CASSRGQPTIPGELFF | TGCGCCAGCAGCCGGGGACAGCCAACGATCCCCGGGGAGCTGTTTTTT | TRBJ2-2 | 16 | - | TRBV10-1 | TRBD1
CASSLTPGDTEAFF | TGCGCCAGCAGTCTAACCCCGGGCGACACTGAAGCTTTCTTT | TRBJ1-1 | 14 | - | TRBV5-1 | -
CATSLTAHAFF | TGTGCCACCTCACTTACCGCTCACGCTTTCTTT | TRBJ1-1 | 11 | - | TRBV18 | -
CASSLDPGAHGYTF | TGTGCCAGCAGCTTAGATCCGGGGGCGCATGGCTACACCTTC | TRBJ1-2 | 14 | - | TRBV7-6 | -
CASRRGGSGNTIYF | TGTGCCAGCAGGCGAGGAGGGAGTGGAAACACCATATATTTT | TRBJ1-3 | 14 | - | TRBV6-5 | -
CASSLQGAKETQYF | TGCGCCAGCAGCTTACAGGGGGCGAAAGAGACCCAGTACTTC | TRBJ2-5 | 14 | - | TRBV5-1 | TRBD1
CASSSTRPGGAVRYGYTF | TGTGCCAGCAGTTCAACCCGCCCGGGGGGCGCGGTACGCTATGGCTACACCTTC | TRBJ1-2 | 18 | - | TRBV27 | -
CASSRAGGTRGEAFF | TGTGCCAGTAGTCGGGCAGGTGGGACCAGGGGTGAAGCTTTCTTT | TRBJ1-1 | 15 | - | TRBV19 | -
CASGVGLEHTDTQYF | TGTGCCAGCGGGGTTGGACTAGAACATACAGATACGCAGTATTTT | TRBJ2-3 | 15 | few | TRBV7-6 | TRBD2
CASSGGWSPGDSPLHF | TGTGCCAGCAGTGGGGGTTGGAGCCCTGGGGATTCACCCCTCCACTTT | TRBJ1-6 | 16 | once | TRBV28 | -
CASSIGTNTEAFF | TGCGCCAGCAGTATCGGGACGAACACTGAAGCTTTCTTT | TRBJ1-1 | 13 | - | TRBV5-1 | -
CASSWGGDSNQPQHF | TGTGCCAGCAGCTGGGGGGGGGATAGCAATCAGCCCCAGCATTTT | TRBJ1-5 | 15 | - | TRBV7-9 | -
CASSLTANTEAFF | TGTGCCAGCAGCCTAACAGCGAACACTGAAGCTTTCTTT | TRBJ1-1 | 13 | - | TRBV11-3 | -
CASSLVRGGNTEAFF | TGTGCCAGCAGCTTGGTGAGGGGAGGGAACACTGAAGCTTTCTTT | TRBJ1-1 | 15 | - | TRBV5-8 | -
CASSWGQGFGQPQHF | TGTGCCAGCAGCTGGGGACAGGGGTTCGGTCAGCCCCAGCATTTT | TRBJ1-5 | 15 | once | TRBV11-2 | TRBD1
CASSGSGFADTQYF | TGTGCCAGCAGCGGTAGCGGGTTCGCAGATACGCAGTATTTT | TRBJ2-3 | 14 | - | TRBV11-3 | TRBD2
CASSSGQGLTEQYF | TGTGCCAGCAGCTCGGGACAGGGGTTAACGGAGCAGTACTTC | TRBJ2-7 | 14 | once | TRBV7-3 | TRBD1
CASSLQGAGFGETQYF | TGTGCCAGCAGCTTACAGGGGGCAGGGTTTGGAGAGACCCAGTACTTC | TRBJ2-5 | 16 | - | TRBV11-2 | TRBD1
CASKSSAGAYEQYF | TGTGCCAGCAAGTCCTCGGCGGGGGCCTACGAGCAGTACTTC | TRBJ2-7 | 14 | - | TRBV6-6 | TRBD2
CASSPTGRHGYTF | TGTGCCAGCAGTCCGACAGGGCGCCATGGCTACACCTTC | TRBJ1-2 | 13 | - | TRBV27 | TRBD1
CASTGTSGGWSGETQYF | TGTGCCAGCACCGGGACTAGCGGGGGTTGGTCGGGAGAGACCCAGTACTTC | TRBJ2-5 | 17 | - | TRBV25-1 | TRBD2
CASSLGASGYNEQFF | TGTGCCAGCAGCTTAGGGGCTAGCGGGTACAATGAGCAGTTCTTC | TRBJ2-1 | 15 | - | TRBV7-9 | TRBD2
CASRENPQNYNEQFF | TGTGCCAGCAGGGAGAACCCACAGAACTACAATGAGCAGTTCTTC | TRBJ2-1 | 15 | - | TRBV6-1 | -
CASSQTGFNEKLFF | TGCGCCAGCAGCCAGACAGGGTTTAATGAAAAACTGTTTTTT | TRBJ1-4 | 14 | once | TRBV5-1 | TRBD1
CASTPGQNTDTQYF | TGCGCCAGCACCCCGGGACAGAACACAGATACGCAGTATTTT | TRBJ2-3 | 14 | - | TRBV5-1 | TRBD1
CASSLALRGGLLYEQFF | TGTGCCAGCAGCTTAGCTTTGCGGGGGGGCCTATTATATGAGCAGTTCTTC | TRBJ2-1 | 17 | - | TRBV11-2 | TRBD2
CASRETSGGKRTQYF | TGTGCCAGCAGGGAGACTAGCGGGGGTAAAAGGACCCAGTACTTC | TRBJ2-5 | 15 | - | TRBV2 | TRBD2
CASSLVGTSRADTQYF | TGTGCCAGCAGCTTAGTCGGGACTAGTCGAGCAGATACGCAGTATTTT | TRBJ2-3 | 16 | - | TRBV11-2 | TRBD2